The 26 T cell receptor beta chains reported below all come from one sample, sequenced in a study of CD8+ T cells in alopecia areata. Extracted RNA was reverse transcribed into cDNA, the sequencing template. The table came from immunoSEQ multiplex PCR; TCRdb's copy has only in-frame clones and leaves some out. The data contain under 70,000 clones, 96% of them singletons. Sequencing was performed on CD8+ T cells sorted from blood, taken at week 0. These receptors were obtained from a human donor with alopecia areata.

In its sample, this clone was seen once. The J gene is TRBJ1-1, the V gene TRBV29-1; no definite D call. Trimming took off 3 bases at V and 1 base at J, with 6 bases between the two ends. Germline loops: CDR1 SQVTM, CDR2 ANQGSEA. The CDR3 length is 12 residues. The CDR3 spells CSVEGRNTEAFF. DNA for the CDR3: TGCAGCGTTGAGGGTCGGAACACTGAAGCTTTCTTT.

The rearrangement links TRBV2 to TRBJ2-7; D perhaps matches TRBD1 (5 bases). Trimming removed 7 bases at V and 7 bases at J, with 26 bases between. The germline CDR1 and CDR2 sequences are SNHLY and FYNNEI. CDR3 size: 16 residues. The CDR3 loop is CASKGIGSSGSWEQYF. The CDR3 nucleotides are TGTGCCAGCAAGGGGATAGGGTCGAGTGGATCTTGGGAGCAGTACTTC.

DNA of the CDR3: TGTGCCAGCAGCCCGGGACAAACCTACGAGCAGTACTTC. Its protein product is CASSPGQTYEQYF. The rearrangement uses TRBV5-6 and TRBJ2-5; possible D gene TRBD1, 6 bases. The J call may be in error: the DNA end matches TRBJ2-7 better. CDR1 and CDR2 (germline): SGHDT, YYEEEE. This CDR3 contains 13 residues.

This chain uses TRBV23-1 with TRBJ2-6, with a weak D call TRBD1 (5 bases). TRBV23-1 is treated as an ORF (open reading frame) with a function not yet certain. The CDR3 contains 19 residues. Trimming shortened V by 4 bases and J by 0 bases, and 19 bases separated the two germline ends. The DNA for the CDR3 is TGCGCCAGCAGTCTCTCCCACGACAGACCCTCCTCTGGGGCCAACGTCCTGACTTTC. Its protein product is CASSLSHDRPSSGANVLTF.

The rearrangement joins TRBV27 to TRBJ2-1, with D possibly TRBD1 on 7 matching bases. V was pared by 2 bases and J by 0 bases, with 17 bases between. The CDR3 extends over 18 amino acids. In germline, CDR1 is MNHEY, CDR2 SMNVEV (reference sequence). CDR3 in amino acids: CASSLSPGGLSSYNEQFF. In DNA, the CDR3 is TGTGCCAGCAGTTTAAGCCCAGGGGGGTTAAGCTCCTACAATGAGCAGTTCTTC.

This chain links TRBV5-1 with TRBJ2-7; 7 bases map to TRBD1. CDR3 length: 14 amino acids. The V gene end was trimmed by 2 bases and the J gene end by 2 bases; junction bases not matched to a gene: 4. CDR1 SGHRS and CDR2 YFSETQ come from the germline V gene. CDR3 sequence: CASSLGTDTYEQYF. CDR3 nucleotides: TGCGCCAGCAGCTTAGGGACAGATACCTACGAGCAGTACTTC.

The gene calls are TRBV7-9 and TRBJ2-2; 9 nucleotides align to TRBD1. Germline CDR1 is SEHNR and CDR2 is FQNEAQ (reference sequence). The CDR3 consists of 18 residues. V lost 5 bases, J lost 0 bases, and 10 bases stayed unmatched. The DNA of the CDR3 is TGTGCCAGCAGCCCCTGGACAGGGGCCGTCGCGAACACCGGGGAGCTGTTTTTT. Translated: CASSPWTGAVANTGELFF.

The chain carries TRBV7-9 and TRBJ1-6, with D maybe TRBD1 (6 bases). V was clipped by 5 bases and J by 5 bases, with 13 bases between them. Germline CDR1 is SEHNR and CDR2 is FQNEAQ (reference sequence). The CDR3 is 15 amino acids. The CDR3 DNA is TGTGCCAGCAGCGAGAGGACAGTTGATAATTCACCCCTCCACTTT. Protein: CASSERTVDNSPLHF.

This sequence joins TRBV15 and TRBJ1-3, with D possibly matching TRBD1 (5 bases). Per the germline V gene, CDR1 is LNHNV and CDR2 is YYDKDF (reference sequence). The V end lost 0 bases, the J end lost 4 bases, and 10 bases lay between the germline ends. The CDR3 is made up of 15 amino acids. CDR3 in amino acids: CATSRDRVKGNTIYF. The CDR3 DNA sequence: TGTGCCACCAGCAGAGACAGGGTAAAAGGAAACACCATATATTTT.

The chain is built from TRBV7-9 and TRBJ2-3, with 7 bases that match TRBD2. CDR3 length equals 17 residues. J gave up 3 bases and V 2 bases, and 11 bases lay outside the gene matches. Germline V gene lookup returns CDR1 SEHNR and CDR2 FQNEAQ (reference sequence). The CDR3 DNA reads TGTGCCAGCAGCTTACTTAGCGCGAGGGAGGGGACAGATACGCAGTATTTT. It translates to CASSLLSAREGTDTQYF.

The chain links TRBV6-5 to TRBJ1-4; D is unresolved. This CDR3 contains 16 residues. Germline values: CDR1 MNHEY, CDR2 SVGAGI. V shed 3 bases and J shed 1 base, with 12 bases lying between them. The CDR3 bases are TGTGCCAGCAGTTATCTCAAAGGTGGAACTAATGAAAAACTGTTTTTT. This gives the protein CASSYLKGGTNEKLFF.

The chain links TRBV9 to TRBJ2-3; 8 nucleotides agree with TRBD2. This CDR3 is built from 16 residues. V lost 0 bases to trimming and J lost 1 base; unmatched junction nucleotides: 4. The germline V gene has CDR1 SGDLS and CDR2 YYNGEE. The CDR3 is CASSVAGGIGTDTQYF. The CDR3 DNA follows: TGTGCCAGCAGCGTAGCGGGGGGGATTGGCACAGATACGCAGTATTTT.

The gene calls are TRBV29-1 and TRBJ2-3; D not certain. CDR3 length equals 15 residues. Looked up from germline, CDR1 is SQVTM and CDR2 is ANQGSEA. V lost 2 bases and J lost 0, with 12 bases in between. CDR3 loop: CSVELLARSTDTQYF. The CDR3 DNA sequence: TGCAGCGTTGAACTATTGGCCCGTAGCACAGATACGCAGTATTTT.

The CDR3 sequence: CASSLINGGPQYF. The CDR3 DNA reads as TGTGCCAGCAGCTTAATAAACGGGGGACCCCAGTACTTC. The V call is TRBV7-9, the J call TRBJ2-5; tentative D call: TRBD2 (6 bases). Germline V gene data show CDR1 as SEHNR and CDR2 as FQNEAQ (reference sequence). The CDR3 runs 13 residues. The V end was cut by 2 bases, the J end by 9 bases, with 13 bases between.

The genes are TRBV13 and TRBJ2-7; a weak D match, TRBD1 (5 bases). From germline, CDR1 is PRHDT and CDR2 FYEKMQ (reference sequence). Trimming removed 0 bases from V and 5 bases from J, with 14 bases in between. This CDR3 comprises 15 residues. DNA of the CDR3: TGTGCCAGCAGCTTAGGTCGAAGGGGTAACAACGAGCAGTACTTC. Its protein is CASSLGRRGNNEQYF.

The V gene is TRBV7-9, the J gene TRBJ2-1, with 8 bases that match TRBD1. Germline assignment: CDR1 SEHNR and CDR2 FQNEAQ (reference sequence). With V trimmed by 4 bases and J by 0 bases, 5 bases remained unmatched. The CDR3 loop spans 16 amino acids. This CDR3 is CASSWDRPSSYNEQFF. The CDR3 region has the DNA TGTGCCAGCAGCTGGGACAGGCCGAGCTCCTACAATGAGCAGTTCTTC.

The genes are TRBV5-4 and TRBJ1-1; D may be TRBD1 (5 bases). The CDR3 totals 12 residues. V was trimmed by 0 bases and J by 8 bases, leaving 8 bases between them. CDR1 and CDR2 from the germline V gene are SGHNT and YYREEE (reference sequence). CDR3 nucleotide sequence: TGTGCCAGCAGCTTGGGGGACCAAGAAGCTTTCTTT. It specifies CASSLGDQEAFF.

The chain employs TRBV7-2 and TRBJ2-7; a possible D gene is TRBD2 (5 bases). V was pared by 5 bases and J by 0 bases, with 11 bases between. The CDR3 is 14 amino acids. Germline lookup yields CDR1 SGHTA and CDR2 FQGNSA. CDR3 sequence reads: CASSPSSSSYEQYF. CDR3 nucleotide sequence: TGTGCCAGCAGCCCTAGCTCGAGCTCCTACGAGCAGTACTTC.

V is TRBV7-9 and J is TRBJ2-3, with TRBD1 as a possible D gene (5 bases). The CDR3 is 17 residues long. Germline loops: CDR1 SEHNR, CDR2 FQNEAQ (reference sequence). V lost 5 bases, J lost 4 bases, and 22 bases lay in between. The CDR3 nucleotides read TGTGCCAGCAGCCCCCCAGGGCAGCCCATCGAGGCAGATACGCAGTATTTT. Protein sequence: CASSPPGQPIEADTQYF. The whole variable domain, filled in from reference TRBV7-9 and TRBJ2-3, reads DTGVSQNPRHKITKRGQNVTFRCDPISEHNRLYWYRQTLGQGPEFLTYFQNEAQLEKSRLLSDRFSAERPKGSFSTLEIQRTEQGDSAMYLCASSPPGQPIEADTQYFGPGTRLTVL.

The J gene is TRBJ2-7, the V gene TRBV7-9; weak D call: TRBD2 (5 bases). V lost 5 bases and J lost 6, with 11 bases in between. The CDR3 is 12 residues long. Per the germline V gene, CDR1 is SEHNR and CDR2 is FQNEAQ (reference sequence). CDR3: CASSPTEGEQYF. The CDR3 DNA reads as TGTGCCAGCAGCCCCACCGAGGGCGAGCAGTACTTC.

This chain connects TRBV7-8 to TRBJ2-5; 12 nucleotides line up with TRBD2. J gave up 4 bases and V 2 bases, and 5 bases lay outside the gene matches. The CDR3 has 16 residues. CDR1 is SGHVS, CDR2 FQNEAQ, per germline. DNA of the CDR3: TGTGCCAGCAGCTTACTTGCTAGCGGGGGGGCAGAGACCCAGTACTTC. It codes for CASSLLASGGAETQYF.

The V and J genes are TRBV5-4 and TRBJ2-5; 7 bases fit TRBD1. Judging by the DNA end, TRBJ2-7 fits better; the J call may be wrong. The CDR3 length is 12 residues. The germline V gene encodes CDR1 SGHNT and CDR2 YYREEE (reference sequence). This CDR3 is CATRQGTNEQYF. In DNA form, the CDR3 reads TGTGCCACGAGACAGGGAACAAACGAGCAGTACTTC.

This rearrangement joins TRBV29-1 to TRBJ1-3; 8 bases are shared with TRBD1. Germline-derived CDR1 and CDR2 are SQVTM and ANQGSEA. The junction had 4 bases not matched to a gene; V was cut back by 5 bases and J by 4 bases. CDR3 length equals 13 residues. The CDR3 loop reads CSVWTGNGNTIYF. The CDR3 region has the DNA TGCAGCGTTTGGACAGGGAACGGAAACACCATATATTTT.

The V gene is TRBV4-1, the J gene TRBJ2-7; 7 bases match TRBD1. The CDR3 covers 14 residues. Germline V gene data show CDR1 as MGHRA and CDR2 as YSYEKL. Losses at the gene ends were 1 base for V and 4 bases for J; bases not matched to a gene: 4. DNA for the CDR3: TGCGCCAGCAGCCAAGTCACAGGGGATTACGAGCAGTACTTC. As protein: CASSQVTGDYEQYF.

The J gene is TRBJ2-5, the V gene TRBV2; the D is unclear. V gave up 0 bases and J gave up 0 bases, with 5 bases separating them. The CDR3 spans 14 residues. Germline CDR1 and CDR2: SNHLY and FYNNEI. Here the CDR3 DNA reads TGTGCCAGCAGTGAAGCTAATGACCAAGAGACCCAGTACTTC. This gives the protein CASSEANDQETQYF.

The V call is TRBV5-1, the J call TRBJ2-7; D not resolved. The CDR3 is made up of 13 amino acids. V lost 5 bases and J 6 bases, leaving 15 bases between the germline ends. Germline values: CDR1 SGHRS, CDR2 YFSETQ. The DNA for the CDR3 is TGCGCCAGCAGATACGGGCCGCAGAGCGAGCAGTACTTC. This sequence encodes CASRYGPQSEQYF.